Included here is one TCR beta chain sequence, with context. Its antigen is unidentified. The data were taken from a study of post-analysis software for immune sequencing data. Study observations and caveats: Significantly lower normalized Chao1 diversity was seen in multiple sclerosis patients than in controls. Controls had lower frequencies than patients of roughly five TRBV segments, which included TRBV5-6, TRBV5-1 and TRBV20-1.

Built from TCR beta cDNA, the libraries had unique molecular identifiers in them. TCRdb ran MiXCR on the PCR reads and lists one entry per CDR3 protein. The data contain approximately 400,000 distinct CDR3 sequences, less than 40% of them seen just once; the ten biggest clones take up about an eighth. The CDR3 spans 15 residues. V was shortened by 3 bases and J by 8 bases, with 17 bases between the two germline ends. Germline lookup yields CDR1 MGHRA and CDR2 YSYEKL. The chain couples TRBV4-1 to TRBJ2-4; TRBD2 is a possible D gene (6 bases). Sequencing was performed on blood. The receptor was derived from a girl aged 10-17 years with multiple sclerosis. The CDR3, as DNA: TGCGCCAGCAGCCAGATTACCGGGAGACATCACATTCAGTACTTC. Translating it yields CASSQITGRHHIQYF.